The next 27 T cell receptor beta chains were all read from a single sample in a study of cytomegalovirus exposure and HLA in healthy donors. PCR primers comprised 60 Vbeta and 13 Jbeta primers. Measured with immunoSEQ multiplex PCR; TCRdb has only the in-frame clones, and not every one. This sample carries 150,000 to 200,000 clones, with 0.7% to 0.8% going to the ten biggest clones. Sequencing used PBMCs. The receptors were sampled from a woman aged 18-29 years in good health and CMV-seropositive.

J is TRBJ2-2 and V is TRBV7-2, with no clear D. Germline CDR1 SGHTA, CDR2 FQGNSA. The CDR3 extends over 17 amino acids. The V and J ends lost 1 base and 4 bases respectively, with 16 bases between them. The CDR3 DNA is TGTGCCAGCAGCTTAGGATCCAGAAGTCTTGTCACCGGGGAGCTGTTTTTT. Encoded protein: CASSLGSRSLVTGELFF.

V and J are TRBV18 and TRBJ1-3, with 8 bases lining up with TRBD1. J was trimmed by 4 bases and V by 3 bases; bases with no gene match: 5. Germline CDR1 is KGHSH and CDR2 is LQKENI. This CDR3 contains 15 residues. The CDR3 reads CASSPGQGLGNTIYF. CDR3 coding DNA: TGTGCCAGCTCACCCGGACAGGGATTGGGAAACACCATATATTTT.

This chain links TRBV15 with TRBJ2-7, with 12 nucleotides matching TRBD1. Looked up from germline, CDR1 is LNHNV and CDR2 is YYDKDF (reference sequence). The CDR3 consists of 13 residues. Losses at the gene ends were 9 bases for V and 5 bases for J; bases not matched to a gene: 5. The CDR3 DNA reads TGTGCCACGGGGACAGGGGGCTTCGACGAGCAGTACTTC. The encoded protein is CATGTGGFDEQYF.

V gene TRBV6-6 combines with J gene TRBJ1-5, with D tentatively TRBD1 (5 bases). Germline V gives CDR1 MNHNY, CDR2 SVGAGI (reference sequence). The CDR3 extends over 16 amino acids. With 7 bases removed from V and 0 bases from J, the gap between germline ends came to 16 bases. The CDR3 loop reads CASTPTGTYSNQPQHF. In DNA form, the CDR3 reads TGTGCCAGCACCCCAACAGGAACCTATAGCAATCAGCCCCAGCATTTT.

The rearrangement joins TRBV21-1 to TRBJ1-5; the tabulated D call, TRBD1, remains unverified against the DNA. TRBV21-1 is tagged as a pseudogene. The CDR3 runs to 19 residues. The CDR3 DNA follows: TGTGCCAGCAGCCAAGCAAAAGACAGGGGGCTTTGGAGCAATCAGCCCCAGCATTTT. This gives the protein CASSQAKDRGLWSNQPQHF.

V and J are TRBV2 and TRBJ2-5; 11 bases align to TRBD2. The CDR3 runs 14 residues. Trimming cost V 4 bases and J 5 bases; bases outside gene matches: 3. CDR1 is SNHLY and CDR2 is FYNNEI in the germline V gene. The DNA of the CDR3 is TGTGCCAGCAGTGCATGGACTAGCGGGGAGACCCAGTACTTC. Protein: CASSAWTSGETQYF.

The V call is TRBV5-1, the J call TRBJ1-3; TRBD1 is a possible D gene (6 bases). Germline V gene lookup returns CDR1 SGHRS and CDR2 YFSETQ. Trimming cost V 4 bases and J 1 base, with 9 bases left between them. This CDR3 contains 14 residues. The CDR3 loop is CASSKTGSGNTIYF. As DNA, the CDR3 is TGCGCCAGCAGCAAGACAGGATCTGGAAACACCATATATTTT.

This sequence joins TRBV19 and TRBJ1-2; 9 bases fit TRBD1. There are 15 residues in the CDR3. J was trimmed by 4 bases and V by 3 bases; bases with no gene match: 6. The V gene's germline CDR1 is LNHDA and CDR2 SQIVND (reference sequence). The CDR3 nucleotides read TGTGCCAGTAGTATCGGGACAGGGATATTCTATGGCTACACCTTC. Translating it yields CASSIGTGIFYGYTF.

This chain links TRBV9 with TRBJ2-2; TRBD2 matches at 8 bases. Germline values: CDR1 SGDLS, CDR2 YYNGEE. This CDR3 has 16 residues. Losses at the gene ends were 0 bases for V and 4 bases for J; bases not matched to a gene: 5. The CDR3 coding sequence is TGTGCCAGCAGCGTAGAGACTAGCGTGAGCACCGGGGAGCTGTTTTTT. Translation: CASSVETSVSTGELFF.

The gene calls are TRBV6-1 and TRBJ1-1, with D possibly being TRBD1 (6 bases). Trimming cost V 5 bases and J 5 bases, with 12 bases left between them. CDR3 length equals 13 residues. Looked up from germline, CDR1 is MNHNS and CDR2 is SASEGT. CDR3 residues: CASSPGARTEAFF. DNA for the CDR3: TGTGCCAGCAGTCCAGGGGCGAGGACTGAAGCTTTCTTT.

The rearrangement links TRBV15 to TRBJ2-3, with D possibly being TRBD2 (5 bases). Germline CDR1 is LNHNV and CDR2 is YYDKDF (reference sequence). This CDR3 has 16 amino acids. V was shortened by 0 bases and J by 5 bases, with 15 bases between the two germline ends. CDR3 bases: TGTGCCACCAGCAGAGACTTACCCGGTCGGGAAGATACGCAGTATTTT. Translated: CATSRDLPGREDTQYF.

This sequence joins TRBV4-1 and TRBJ2-3; 8 nucleotides align to TRBD1. V dropped 0 bases and J dropped 8; count of bases not matched to a gene: 4. The length of the CDR3 is 14 residues. Germline CDR1 and CDR2: MGHRA and YSYEKL. The CDR3 is CASSQEGTGGTQYF. CDR3 nucleotides: TGCGCCAGCAGCCAAGAGGGGACAGGCGGTACGCAGTATTTT.

The chain has TRBV10-3 and TRBJ2-1; maybe TRBD2 (6 bases). This CDR3 has 13 amino acids. The V gene lost 2 bases and the J gene lost 5 bases, with 7 bases spanning the gap. CDR1 and CDR2 from the germline V gene are ENHRY and SYGVKD. The CDR3 is CAISEVADNEQFF. CDR3 in DNA: TGTGCCATCAGTGAGGTAGCGGACAATGAGCAGTTCTTC.

The J gene is TRBJ2-7, the V gene TRBV7-2; D perhaps matches TRBD1 (8 bases). Germline CDR1 and CDR2: SGHTA and FQGNSA. V was cut by 6 bases and J by 6 bases, with 18 bases left in between. The CDR3 runs 14 residues. The CDR3: CASRSDREGLEQYF. In DNA form, the CDR3 reads TGTGCCAGCAGATCGGACAGGGAGGGGCTCGAGCAGTACTTC. Full variable domain (missing parts from reference TRBV7-2 and TRBJ2-7): GAGVSQSPSNKVTEKGKDVELRCDPISGHTALYWYRQSLGQGLEFLIYFQGNSAPDKSGLPSDRFSAERTGGSVSTLTIQRTQQEDSAVYLCASRSDREGLEQYFGPGTRLTVT.

The chain employs TRBV19 and TRBJ1-2, with D perhaps TRBD1 (6 bases). From germline, CDR1 is LNHDA and CDR2 SQIVND (reference sequence). V lost 5 bases and J lost 3, with 7 bases in between. The CDR3 loop spans 12 amino acids. The CDR3 spells CASSEGDYGYTF. DNA for the CDR3: TGTGCCAGTAGTGAGGGGGACTATGGCTACACCTTC.

V and J are TRBV4-1 and TRBJ2-2, with TRBD2 identical over 15 bases. V trimming: 3 bases; J trimming: 1 base; junction bases outside the gene matches: 9. Germline CDR1 and CDR2: MGHRA and YSYEKL. The CDR3 is made up of 20 amino acids. This CDR3 reads CASSQVGLAGGRKNTGELFF. CDR3 DNA: TGCGCCAGCAGCCAGGTTGGACTAGCGGGGGGGCGGAAGAACACCGGGGAGCTGTTTTTT.

J is TRBJ1-1 and V is TRBV27; 12 nucleotides agree with TRBD1. Germline-derived CDR1 and CDR2 are MNHEY and SMNVEV (reference sequence). V lost 5 bases and J lost 10; bases outside the gene matches: 11. The CDR3 has 15 residues. CDR3 in DNA: TGTGCCAGCAGTCTCACCGGGACAGGGGGCACGGGAGCTTTCTTT. Amino acid sequence: CASSLTGTGGTGAFF.

The CDR3 region has the DNA TGCGCCAGCAGCCAAGAGTCCAATCGGTATGGCTACACCTTC. Protein product: CASSQESNRYGYTF. J is TRBJ1-2 and V is TRBV4-3, with D unclear. The ends were cut back, 0 bases at V and 5 bases at J, with 10 bases in the middle. This CDR3 has 14 residues. The germline gives CDR1 LGHNA, CDR2 YSLEER.

V usage is TRBV5-3 and J usage is TRBJ2-2, with no clear D. TRBV5-3 is an ORF, with its function uncertain. This CDR3 contains 12 residues. V was cut by 7 bases and J by 3 bases, with 7 bases left in between. The CDR3 sequence: CARSRYTGELFF. The CDR3 nucleotides read TGTGCCAGATCGAGGTACACCGGGGAGCTGTTTTTT.

The rearrangement uses TRBV11-2 and TRBJ2-7; 12 bases are shared with TRBD2. V was pared by 2 bases and J by 4 bases, with 6 bases of the junction left unmatched. Per germline, CDR1 SGHAT and CDR2 FQNNGV. This CDR3 is 16 amino acids long. CDR3 sequence reads: CASSLKSGLAGYEQYF. The CDR3 DNA sequence: TGTGCCAGCAGCTTAAAGTCTGGACTAGCGGGATACGAGCAGTACTTC. The whole variable domain, filled in from reference TRBV11-2 and TRBJ2-7, reads EAGVAQSPRYKIIEKRQSVAFWCNPISGHATLYWYQQILGQGPKLLIQFQNNGVVDDSQLPKDRFSAERLKGVDSTLKIQPAKLEDSAVYLCASSLKSGLAGYEQYFGPGTRLTVT.

This chain uses TRBV2 with TRBJ1-3; no definite D call. This CDR3 has 15 amino acids. The V gene lost 7 bases and the J gene lost 0 bases, with 13 bases spanning the gap. Germline CDR1 and CDR2: SNHLY and FYNNEI. The CDR3 region is CASTQSGSSGNTIYF. Here the CDR3 DNA reads TGTGCCAGCACCCAAAGCGGGAGCTCTGGAAACACCATATATTTT.

The rearrangement links TRBV6-1 to TRBJ1-5, with D tentatively TRBD1 (6 bases). This CDR3 has 14 residues. V was clipped by 5 bases and J by 5 bases, with 13 bases between them. Germline V gene data show CDR1 as MNHNS and CDR2 as SASEGT. Written as DNA, the CDR3 is TGTGCCAGCAGTTCTCCAGGGGTTCATCAGCCCCAGCATTTT. Translation gives CASSSPGVHQPQHF.

The rearrangement uses TRBV30 and TRBJ2-5, with no clear D. The assigned J gene may be wrong: the sequence end matches TRBJ2-7 better. The CDR3 is 13 residues long. Germline V CDR1 and CDR2: GTSNPN, SVGIG (reference sequence). CDR3 in amino acids: CAWSVRSTYEQYF. DNA for the CDR3: TGTGCCTGGAGTGTACGATCTACCTACGAGCAGTACTTC.

This chain links TRBV11-2 with TRBJ1-1; TRBD1 aligns across 9 bases. Trimming at V came to 5 bases and at J to 5 bases, leaving 9 bases not matched to a gene. The CDR3 contains 15 residues. Germline V gives CDR1 SGHAT, CDR2 FQNNGV. Written as DNA, the CDR3 is TGTGCCAGCAGCGGCGAAGGGACAGGGAGGACTGAAGCTTTCTTT. It translates to CASSGEGTGRTEAFF.

The J gene is TRBJ1-6, the V gene TRBV5-6, with TRBD1 matching over 9 bases. Trimming at V came to 3 bases and at J to 2 bases, leaving 3 bases not matched to a gene. Germline assignment: CDR1 SGHDT and CDR2 YYEEEE. The CDR3 sequence is 16 residues long. The CDR3 is CASSSDRGTYNSPLHF. In nucleotides, the CDR3 is TGTGCCAGCAGCTCGGACAGGGGTACCTATAATTCACCCCTCCACTTT.

The V gene is TRBV7-3, the J gene TRBJ2-1, with D maybe TRBD2 (5 bases). Between the trimmed V and J ends, which lost 1 base and 0 bases, there was a span of 13 bases. This CDR3 comprises 17 residues. CDR1 is SGHTA and CDR2 is FQGTGA in the germline V gene. CDR3 DNA sequence: TGTGCCAGCAGCTTAAAGGGCGGGCCGAGCTCCTACAATGAGCAGTTCTTC. Protein product: CASSLKGGPSSYNEQFF. The full variable domain, its missing parts supplied by reference TRBV7-3 and TRBJ2-1, is GAGVSQTPSNKVTEKGKYVELRCDPISGHTALYWYRQSLGQGPEFLIYFQGTGAADDSGLPNDRFFAVRPEGSVSTLKIQRTERGDSAVYLCASSLKGGPSSYNEQFFGPGTRLTVL.

V gene TRBV2 combines with J gene TRBJ1-5; D is perhaps TRBD1 (5 bases). The germline V gene has CDR1 SNHLY and CDR2 FYNNEI. With 3 bases removed from V and 5 bases from J, the gap between germline ends came to 20 bases. The CDR3 totals 17 residues. The CDR3 coding sequence is TGTGCCAGCAGTGAGAGGGGTAAGGGCGGGGAGTATCAGCCCCAGCATTTT. Translating it yields CASSERGKGGEYQPQHF.